The T cell receptor beta chain described here comes from a study of T cell responses to AZD1222 COVID-19 vaccine. Whole-study context: Second doses at about 4 or about 12 weeks were pooled.

J lost 5 bases, V lost 4 bases, and 1 base had no gene match. The CDR3 spans 13 residues. Germline loops: CDR1 SGHTA, CDR2 FQGNSA. Study-level points and caveats: Of spike-specific TCRs, nearly half reportedly target regions left unmutated in variants. Repertoire sampling happened only post peak T cell response. Just five or six AZD1222 recipients were seropositive at baseline.

Clones were sequenced by immunoSEQ multiplex PCR, and TCRdb holds only the in-frame ones, with some missing. The data hold under 150,000 clones, with 92% observed a single time. Concerning this clone: The antigen is unknown.

The sample in question was peripheral blood, obtained on day 0 of AZD1222 vaccination. This rearrangement joins TRBV7-2 to TRBJ1-5, with 8 bases identical to TRBD1. This clonotype originated in an adult in good health. The CDR3 protein is CASSSDRDQPQHF. For the CDR3, the DNA is TGTGCCAGCAGCTCGGACAGGGATCAGCCCCAGCATTTT.